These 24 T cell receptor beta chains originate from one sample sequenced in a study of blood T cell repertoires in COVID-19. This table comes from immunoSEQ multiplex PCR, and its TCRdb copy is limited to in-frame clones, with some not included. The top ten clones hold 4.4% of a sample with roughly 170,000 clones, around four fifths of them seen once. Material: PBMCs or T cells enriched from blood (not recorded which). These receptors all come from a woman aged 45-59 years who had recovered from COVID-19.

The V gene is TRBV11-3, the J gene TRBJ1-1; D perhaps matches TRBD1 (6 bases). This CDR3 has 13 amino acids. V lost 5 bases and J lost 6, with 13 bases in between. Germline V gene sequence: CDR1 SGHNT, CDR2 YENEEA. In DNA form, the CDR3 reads TGTGCCAGCAGCCACCTACAGGGATCTGAAGCTTTCTTT. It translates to CASSHLQGSEAFF.

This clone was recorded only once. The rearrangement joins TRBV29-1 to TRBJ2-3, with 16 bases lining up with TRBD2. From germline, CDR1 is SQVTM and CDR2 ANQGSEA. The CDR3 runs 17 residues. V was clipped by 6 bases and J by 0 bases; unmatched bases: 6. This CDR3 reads CSVSGTSGRASTDTQYF. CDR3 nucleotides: TGCAGCGTCTCCGGGACTAGCGGGAGGGCAAGCACAGATACGCAGTATTTT.

DNA of the CDR3: TGCGCCAGCAGCCAAGACCAGAGGTATGGCTACACCTTC. It codes for CASSQDQRYGYTF. The rearrangement joins TRBV4-3 to TRBJ1-2, with D unresolved. Germline V lookup: CDR1 LGHNA, CDR2 YSLEER. The CDR3 consists of 13 residues. Trimming cost V 0 bases and J 5 bases, with 7 bases left between them.

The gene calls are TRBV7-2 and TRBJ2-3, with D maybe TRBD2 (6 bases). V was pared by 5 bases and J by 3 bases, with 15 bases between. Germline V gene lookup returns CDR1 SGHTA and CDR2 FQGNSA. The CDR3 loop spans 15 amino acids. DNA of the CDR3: TGTGCCAGCAGCCCGGTGGCTGGGGGGACAGATACGCAGTATTTT. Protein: CASSPVAGGTDTQYF.

In DNA form, the CDR3 reads TGTGCCAGCAGCTTAAGCATAAGAAACGGGGGGAGCACAGATACGCAGTATTTT. Protein sequence: CASSLSIRNGGSTDTQYF. The chain recombines TRBV5-4 with TRBJ2-3; 7 nucleotides agree with TRBD2. The CDR3 runs to 18 residues. Looked up from germline, CDR1 is SGHNT and CDR2 is YYREEE (reference sequence). Trimming at V came to 2 bases and at J to 0 bases, leaving 12 bases not matched to a gene.

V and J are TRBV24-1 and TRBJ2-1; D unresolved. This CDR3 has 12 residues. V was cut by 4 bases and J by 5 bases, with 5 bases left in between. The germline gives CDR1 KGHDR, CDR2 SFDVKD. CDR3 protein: CATSEQDNEQFF. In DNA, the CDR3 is TGTGCCACCAGTGAGCAGGACAATGAGCAGTTCTTC.

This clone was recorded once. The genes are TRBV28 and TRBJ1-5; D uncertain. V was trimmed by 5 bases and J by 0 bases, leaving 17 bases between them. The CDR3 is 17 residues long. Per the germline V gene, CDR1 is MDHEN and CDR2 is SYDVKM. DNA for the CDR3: TGTGCCAGCAGTACCCAGAGACAAACTGCTAGCAATCAGCCCCAGCATTTT. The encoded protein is CASSTQRQTASNQPQHF. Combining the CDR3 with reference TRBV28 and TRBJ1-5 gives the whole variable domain DVKVTQSSRYLVKRTGEKVFLECVQDMDHENMFWYRQDPGLGLRLIYFSYDVKMKEKGDIPEGYSVSREKKERFSLILESASTNQTSMYLCASSTQRQTASNQPQHFGDGTRLSIL.

CDR3 bases: TGCAGCGTAGACAGGGGGTCTCACAATGAGCAGTTCTTC. Translated, it gives CSVDRGSHNEQFF. The V and J genes are TRBV29-1 and TRBJ2-1; 9 bases match TRBD1. The V gene's germline CDR1 is SQVTM and CDR2 ANQGSEA. V lost 6 bases, J lost 5 bases, and 5 bases stayed unmatched. This CDR3 is 13 amino acids long.

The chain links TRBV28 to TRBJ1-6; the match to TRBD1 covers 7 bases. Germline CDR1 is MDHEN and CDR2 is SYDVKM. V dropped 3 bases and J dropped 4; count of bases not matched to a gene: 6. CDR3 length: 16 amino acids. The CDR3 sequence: CASSLPGQAYNSPLHF. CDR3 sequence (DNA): TGTGCCAGCAGTTTGCCCGGACAGGCGTATAATTCACCCCTCCACTTT.

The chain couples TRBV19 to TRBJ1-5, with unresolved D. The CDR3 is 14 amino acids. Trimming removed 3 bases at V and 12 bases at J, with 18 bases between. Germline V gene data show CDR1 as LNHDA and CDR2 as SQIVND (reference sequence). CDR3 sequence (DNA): TGTGCCAGTAGTATGGTGTCCGTGAGCGGGCTCCAGCATTTT. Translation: CASSMVSVSGLQHF.

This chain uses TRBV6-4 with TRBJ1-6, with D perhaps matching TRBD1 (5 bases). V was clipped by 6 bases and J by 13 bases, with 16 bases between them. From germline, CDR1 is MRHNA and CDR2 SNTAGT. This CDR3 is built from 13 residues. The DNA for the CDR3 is TGTGCCAGCAGCGAGATTCAGGGATCCCCCCTCCACTTT. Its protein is CASSEIQGSPLHF.

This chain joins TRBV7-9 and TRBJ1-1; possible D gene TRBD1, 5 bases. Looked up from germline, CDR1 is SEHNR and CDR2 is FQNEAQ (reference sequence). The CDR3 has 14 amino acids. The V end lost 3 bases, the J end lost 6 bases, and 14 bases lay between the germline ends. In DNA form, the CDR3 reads TGTGCCAGCAGCTTTTTCCCCCAGGGTCCTGAAGCTTTCTTT. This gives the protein CASSFFPQGPEAFF.

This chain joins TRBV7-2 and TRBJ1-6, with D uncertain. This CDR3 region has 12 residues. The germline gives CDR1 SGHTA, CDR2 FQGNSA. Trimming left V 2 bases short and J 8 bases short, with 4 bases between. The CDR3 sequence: CASSLLHSPLHF. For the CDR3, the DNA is TGTGCCAGCAGCTTACTCCATTCACCCCTCCACTTT.

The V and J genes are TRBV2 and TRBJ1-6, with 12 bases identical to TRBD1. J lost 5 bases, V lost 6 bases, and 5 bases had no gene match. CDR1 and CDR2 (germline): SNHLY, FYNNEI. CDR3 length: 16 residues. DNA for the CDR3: TGTGCCAGCAGCTTGGGACAGGGGGCGAATAATTCACCCCTCCACTTT. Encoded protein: CASSLGQGANNSPLHF. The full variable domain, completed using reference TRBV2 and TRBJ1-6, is EPEVTQTPSHQVTQMGQEVILRCVPISNHLYFYWYRQILGQKVEFLVSFYNNEISEKSEIFDDQFSVERPDGSNFTLKIRSTKLEDSAMYFCASSLGQGANNSPLHFGNGTRLTVT.

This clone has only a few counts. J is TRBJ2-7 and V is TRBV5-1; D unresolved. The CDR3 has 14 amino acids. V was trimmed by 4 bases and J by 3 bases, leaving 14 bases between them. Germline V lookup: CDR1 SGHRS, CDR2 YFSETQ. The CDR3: CASSQRRVDYEQYV. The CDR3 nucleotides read TGCGCCAGCAGCCAGAGACGGGTAGACTACGAGCAGTACGTC.

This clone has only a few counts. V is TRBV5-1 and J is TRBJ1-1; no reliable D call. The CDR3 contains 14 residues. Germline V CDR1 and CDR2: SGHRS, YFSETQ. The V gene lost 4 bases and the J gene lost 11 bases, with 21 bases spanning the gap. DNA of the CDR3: TGCGCCAGCAGCCCGCCGGGAGGCGGCGGGAAGGCTTTCTTT. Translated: CASSPPGGGGKAFF.

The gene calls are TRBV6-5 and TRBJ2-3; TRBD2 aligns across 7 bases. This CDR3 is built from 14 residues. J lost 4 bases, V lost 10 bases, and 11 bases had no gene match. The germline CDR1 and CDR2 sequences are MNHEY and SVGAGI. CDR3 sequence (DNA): TGTGCCACCACCGGGGCGGGAGAAGCAGATACGCAGTATTTT. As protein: CATTGAGEADTQYF.

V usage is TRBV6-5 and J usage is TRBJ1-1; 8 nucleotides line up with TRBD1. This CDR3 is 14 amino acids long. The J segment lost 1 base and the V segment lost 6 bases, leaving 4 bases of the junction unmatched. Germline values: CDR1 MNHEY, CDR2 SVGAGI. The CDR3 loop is CASRAGGANTEAFF. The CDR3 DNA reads TGTGCCAGCAGAGCAGGGGGCGCGAACACTGAAGCTTTCTTT.

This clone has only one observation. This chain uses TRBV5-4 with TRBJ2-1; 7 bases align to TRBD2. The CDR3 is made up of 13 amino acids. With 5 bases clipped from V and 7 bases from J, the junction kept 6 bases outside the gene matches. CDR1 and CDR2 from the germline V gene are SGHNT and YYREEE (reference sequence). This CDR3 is CASSRAGVNEQFF. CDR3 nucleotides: TGTGCCAGCAGTCGGGCGGGGGTGAATGAGCAGTTCTTC.

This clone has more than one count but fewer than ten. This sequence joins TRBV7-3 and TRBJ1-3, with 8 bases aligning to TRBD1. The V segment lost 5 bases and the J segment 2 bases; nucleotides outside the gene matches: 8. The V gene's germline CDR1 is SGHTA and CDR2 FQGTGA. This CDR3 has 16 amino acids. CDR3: CASSPTGEVAGNTIYF. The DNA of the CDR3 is TGTGCCAGCAGCCCGACAGGGGAAGTGGCTGGAAACACCATATATTTT.

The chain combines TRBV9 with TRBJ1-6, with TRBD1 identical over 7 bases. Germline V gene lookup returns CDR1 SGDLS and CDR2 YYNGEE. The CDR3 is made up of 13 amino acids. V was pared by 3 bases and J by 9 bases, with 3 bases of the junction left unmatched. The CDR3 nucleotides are TGTGCCAGCAGCGCTAACAGGGGTTCACCCCTCCACTTT. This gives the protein CASSANRGSPLHF.

For the CDR3, the DNA is TGCGCCAGCAGCCCACAGGGGTTGAACACTGAAGCTTTCTTT. It translates to CASSPQGLNTEAFF. The V and J genes are TRBV5-1 and TRBJ1-1; TRBD1 matches at 7 bases. After removal of 4 bases from V and 0 bases from J, the junction contained 3 bases not matched to a gene. The length of the CDR3 is 14 residues. Germline V gives CDR1 SGHRS, CDR2 YFSETQ.

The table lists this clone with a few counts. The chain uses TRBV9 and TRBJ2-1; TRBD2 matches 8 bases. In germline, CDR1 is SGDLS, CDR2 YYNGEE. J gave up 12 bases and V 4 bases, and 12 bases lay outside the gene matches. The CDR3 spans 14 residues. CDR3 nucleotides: TGTGCCAGCAGCACTAGGGCGGGAGGTCTTGGGCAGTTCTTC. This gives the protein CASSTRAGGLGQFF.

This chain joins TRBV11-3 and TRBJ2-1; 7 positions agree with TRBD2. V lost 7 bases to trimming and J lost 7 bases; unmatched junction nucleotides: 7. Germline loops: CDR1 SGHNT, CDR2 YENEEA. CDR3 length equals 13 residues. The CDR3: CASTRGSGNEQFF. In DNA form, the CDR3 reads TGTGCCAGCACGAGGGGTAGCGGGAATGAGCAGTTCTTC.